These 31 T cell receptor beta chains were sequenced from one sample in a study of T-cell memory formation after mild COVID-19. Via MiXCR, TCRdb re-called the 5' RACE reads, giving one row per CDR3 protein. The sample includes 310,000 or so distinct CDR3 sequences, around a sixth of them seen just once. Sequencing used PBMCs or a T cell subset sorted from them (not recorded which). All receptors derive from a man in his late teens or twenties who had mild COVID-19 (a few samples of this study predate the infection). Cell type and time point are not known.

The V call is TRBV4-1, the J call TRBJ1-2, with D hard to call. From germline, CDR1 is MGHRA and CDR2 YSYEKL. The CDR3 contains 15 residues. The ends were cut back, 4 bases at V and 4 bases at J, with 16 bases in the middle. This CDR3 reads CASSPYFGQVYGYTF. The CDR3, as DNA: TGCGCCAGCAGCCCCTATTTCGGCCAGGTCTATGGCTACACCTTC.

In this sample, this clonotype turned up a few times. The chain joins TRBV5-1 to TRBJ2-5; 7 bases fit TRBD1. CDR3 size: 13 residues. Per germline, CDR1 SGHRS and CDR2 YFSETQ. J gave up 3 bases and V 3 bases, and 2 bases lay outside the gene matches. The CDR3 DNA reads TGCGCCAGCAGCTGGGGACAGAAAGAGACCCAGTACTTC. Its protein product is CASSWGQKETQYF. The full variable domain, its missing parts supplied by reference TRBV5-1 and TRBJ2-5, is KAGVTQTPRYLIKTRGQQVTLSCSPISGHRSVSWYQQTPGQGLQFLFEYFSETQRNKGNFPGRFSGRQFSNSRSEMNVSTLELGDSALYLCASSWGQKETQYFGPGTRLLVL.

V and J are TRBV5-1 and TRBJ1-6; 7 nucleotides align to TRBD1. This CDR3 comprises 15 residues. The V segment lost 0 bases and the J segment 11 bases; nucleotides outside the gene matches: 8. Germline values: CDR1 SGHRS, CDR2 YFSETQ. The CDR3 bases are TGCGCCAGCAGCTTGGGACAGGGCCTAAGGGCACCCCTCCACTTT. Amino acids: CASSLGQGLRAPLHF.

The chain links TRBV29-1 to TRBJ1-2; D gene unclear. The CDR3 is 13 residues long. The V gene lost 3 bases and the J gene lost 4 bases, with 12 bases spanning the gap. CDR1 SQVTM and CDR2 ANQGSEA come from the germline V gene. In DNA form, the CDR3 reads TGCAGCGTTGAGGCCCGGGAATTCTATGGCTACACCTTC. This codes for CSVEAREFYGYTF.

The chain carries TRBV7-8 and TRBJ1-3; D is unresolved. In germline, CDR1 is SGHVS, CDR2 FQNEAQ. CDR3 length: 18 residues. V lost 5 bases to trimming and J lost 0 bases, with 20 bases between them. This chain's CDR3 is CASSPRGFGLDSGNTIYF. As DNA, the CDR3 is TGTGCCAGCAGCCCGAGAGGGTTTGGCTTAGACTCTGGAAACACCATATATTTT.

This chain joins TRBV18 and TRBJ1-6; 11 bases map to TRBD1. The CDR3 is 15 amino acids. V lost 3 bases to trimming and J lost 7 bases; unmatched junction nucleotides: 2. CDR1 is KGHSH, CDR2 LQKENI, per germline. CDR3 nucleotides: TGTGCCAGCTCACCCGGGACAGGGGGAAATTCACCCCTCCACTTT. Protein sequence: CASSPGTGGNSPLHF.

Here the CDR3 reads CAISATAGGNEQFF. CDR3 bases: TGTGCCATCAGTGCAACCGCGGGGGGGAATGAGCAGTTCTTC. The V call is TRBV10-3, the J call TRBJ2-1, with TRBD2 identical over 9 bases. The germline CDR1 and CDR2 sequences are ENHRY and SYGVKD. The CDR3 is 14 residues long. The J segment lost 7 bases and the V segment lost 4 bases, leaving 5 bases of the junction unmatched.

The chain combines TRBV4-3 with TRBJ1-1; TRBD1 aligns across 7 bases. The J segment lost 4 bases and the V segment lost 2 bases, leaving 10 bases of the junction unmatched. Germline assignment: CDR1 LGHNA and CDR2 YSLEER. This CDR3 region has 16 residues. CDR3 sequence reads: CASSQILRGSSTEAFF. Written as DNA, the CDR3 is TGCGCCAGCAGCCAAATCCTCAGGGGGTCCTCCACTGAAGCTTTCTTT.

This chain connects TRBV20-1 to TRBJ2-7; D not certain. The CDR3 consists of 14 residues. The V end lost 0 bases, the J end lost 6 bases, and 15 bases lay between the germline ends. Germline loops: CDR1 DFQATT, CDR2 SNEGSKA (reference sequence). CDR3 nucleotide sequence: TGCAGTGCTAGAGATCAGGCCTCCCGGGCCGAGCAGTACGTC. Amino acids: CSARDQASRAEQYV.

V usage is TRBV4-1 and J usage is TRBJ1-2; D uncertain. The V and J ends lost 4 bases and 7 bases respectively, with 19 bases between them. This CDR3 is built from 15 residues. In germline, CDR1 is MGHRA, CDR2 YSYEKL. For the CDR3, the DNA is TGCGCCAGCAGCCCAAGATTCCAGGAAGGGCGTGGCTACACCTTC. Its translation is CASSPRFQEGRGYTF.

The sample holds a few counts of this clonotype. The chain links TRBV4-3 to TRBJ2-7; D possibly corresponds to TRBD2 (5 bases). Trimming cost V 0 bases and J 9 bases, with 12 bases left between them. This CDR3 is 13 amino acids long. Germline loops: CDR1 LGHNA, CDR2 YSLEER. The CDR3 nucleotides read TGCGCCAGCAGCCAAGATGTGAGGGAACGGCAGTACTTC. Amino acid sequence: CASSQDVRERQYF.

This sequence joins TRBV20-1 and TRBJ1-3; no reliable D call. Trimming shortened V by 5 bases and J by 0 bases, and 8 bases separated the two germline ends. Germline-derived CDR1 and CDR2 are DFQATT and SNEGSKA (reference sequence). This CDR3 contains 13 residues. CDR3 amino acids: CSALSDSGNTIYF. DNA for the CDR3: TGCAGTGCTCTATCGGACTCTGGAAACACCATATATTTT.

The table lists this clonotype with a few counts. The chain joins TRBV5-1 to TRBJ2-2; 7 bases are shared with TRBD1. Germline assignment: CDR1 SGHRS and CDR2 YFSETQ. V lost 7 bases to trimming and J lost 10 bases; unmatched junction nucleotides: 13. The CDR3 covers 14 residues. The CDR3 region is CASALLGGPEELFF. CDR3 in DNA: TGCGCCAGCGCCCTCCTAGGGGGCCCGGAGGAGCTGTTTTTT.

This chain uses TRBV6-5 with TRBJ1-1; no reliable D call. V was pared by 5 bases and J by 0 bases, with 7 bases between. CDR1 and CDR2 (germline): MNHEY, SVGAGI. The CDR3 runs to 13 residues. The CDR3 DNA sequence: TGTGCCAGCAGTGGACTGATGAACACTGAAGCTTTCTTT. Amino acid sequence: CASSGLMNTEAFF.

Only a few counts were recorded for this clonotype. V gene TRBV4-2 combines with J gene TRBJ2-3; 8 bases map to TRBD1. The CDR3 runs to 16 residues. The trim removed 0 bases at V and 4 bases at J, leaving 6 bases unmatched. CDR1 is LGHNA and CDR2 is YNFKEQ in the germline V gene. The CDR3 is CASSQDRQGAADTQYF. The CDR3 DNA is TGTGCCAGCAGCCAAGATCGGCAGGGGGCCGCAGATACGCAGTATTTT.

The rearrangement links TRBV7-2 to TRBJ2-1; 8 nucleotides line up with TRBD2. Germline CDR1 and CDR2: SGHTA and FQGNSA. J lost 4 bases, V lost 5 bases, and 13 bases had no gene match. This CDR3 is built from 17 residues. In nucleotides, the CDR3 is TGTGCCAGCAGCCCCGCCCAACTAGCGGCGGTTTACAATGAGCAGTTCTTC. As protein: CASSPAQLAAVYNEQFF.

This clonotype has more than one count but fewer than ten. CDR3 loop: CASSSEGRGSNTGELFF. The DNA for the CDR3 is TGCGCCAGCAGCTCCGAGGGTAGGGGGTCGAACACCGGGGAGCTGTTTTTT. The rearrangement joins TRBV5-1 to TRBJ2-2; the D gene is possibly TRBD1 (6 bases). V was clipped by 3 bases and J by 0 bases, with 15 bases between them. The V gene's germline CDR1 is SGHRS and CDR2 YFSETQ. CDR3 length: 17 residues.

This clonotype has only a few counts. The V gene is TRBV7-3, the J gene TRBJ2-3; possible D gene TRBD2, 6 bases. Germline V gene sequence: CDR1 SGHTA, CDR2 FQGTGA. CDR3 size: 17 residues. The V gene lost 5 bases and the J gene lost 2 bases, with 20 bases spanning the gap. The CDR3 DNA reads as TGTGCCAGCAGCCCCGGGGGAGGCTTGGGGCTCACAGATACGCAGTATTTT. This gives the protein CASSPGGGLGLTDTQYF.

V gene TRBV10-3 combines with J gene TRBJ1-5; D is undetermined. This CDR3 region has 14 residues. Germline values: CDR1 ENHRY, CDR2 SYGVKD. For the CDR3, the DNA is TGTGCGACATCGCAGCTGGGCAGCAATCAGCCCCAGCATTTT. Translation: CATSQLGSNQPQHF.

This clonotype was detected only a few times. This chain joins TRBV11-2 and TRBJ2-3; 12 nucleotides match TRBD1. V was clipped by 5 bases and J by 4 bases; unmatched bases: 13. Per the germline V gene, CDR1 is SGHAT and CDR2 is FQNNGV. This CDR3 region has 18 residues. Written as DNA, the CDR3 is TGTGCCAGCAGCCCGGACCAATGGGACAGGGGGCGCTCAGATACGCAGTATTTT. It codes for CASSPDQWDRGRSDTQYF. Drawing the rest from reference TRBV11-2 and TRBJ2-3, the complete variable domain is EAGVAQSPRYKIIEKRQSVAFWCNPISGHATLYWYQQILGQGPKLLIQFQNNGVVDDSQLPKDRFSAERLKGVDSTLKIQPAKLEDSAVYLCASSPDQWDRGRSDTQYFGPGTRLTVL.

This sequence joins TRBV11-2 and TRBJ2-3, with D possibly being TRBD1 (5 bases). Trimming shortened V by 6 bases and J by 2 bases, and 15 bases separated the two germline ends. The CDR3 consists of 15 residues. Looked up from germline, CDR1 is SGHAT and CDR2 is FQNNGV. The CDR3 nucleotides read TGTGCCAGCAGGGGTCTCAGGGCTAACACAGATACGCAGTATTTT. It is translated as CASRGLRANTDTQYF.

This clonotype was detected only a few times. The rearrangement joins TRBV12-3 or TRBV12-4 to TRBJ2-2; 7 bases are a match to TRBD1. J gave up 1 base and V 3 bases, and 8 bases lay outside the gene matches. The CDR3 sequence is 17 residues long. The CDR3 loop is CASSFLLGQKNTGELFF. In DNA, the CDR3 is TGTGCCAGCAGTTTCCTTCTGGGACAGAAGAACACCGGGGAGCTGTTTTTT.

There are a few counts of this clonotype. V gene TRBV7-9 combines with J gene TRBJ1-2; unclear D gene. The CDR3 has 13 amino acids. Trimming left V 1 base short and J 5 bases short, with 8 bases between. Germline V gene data show CDR1 as SEHNR and CDR2 as FQNEAQ (reference sequence). CDR3 DNA sequence: TGTGCCAGCAGCTTAGACGAGATTTATGGCTACACCTTC. It translates to CASSLDEIYGYTF.

The chain couples TRBV3-1 to TRBJ1-5; 9 bases are shared with TRBD1. This CDR3 comprises 14 residues. Trimming removed 6 bases from V and 4 bases from J; junction bases left unmatched: 4. Germline assignment: CDR1 LGHDT and CDR2 YNNKEL (reference sequence). The CDR3 spells CASSRDRANQPQHF. The CDR3 DNA sequence: TGTGCCAGCAGTCGGGACAGGGCAAATCAGCCCCAGCATTTT.

This clonotype was detected only once. The rearrangement links TRBV5-1 to TRBJ1-2; tentative D call: TRBD1 (6 bases). CDR1 is SGHRS, CDR2 YFSETQ, per germline. This CDR3 comprises 14 residues. V lost 0 bases to trimming and J lost 2 bases, with 8 bases between them. Here the CDR3 DNA reads TGCGCCAGCAGCTTGGAAACAGGGAACTATGGCTACACCTTC. Its protein product is CASSLETGNYGYTF. Full variable domain (remainder filled in from reference TRBV5-1 and TRBJ1-2): KAGVTQTPRYLIKTRGQQVTLSCSPISGHRSVSWYQQTPGQGLQFLFEYFSETQRNKGNFPGRFSGRQFSNSRSEMNVSTLELGDSALYLCASSLETGNYGYTFGSGTRLTVV.

This clonotype showed up just a few times. The chain links TRBV7-2 to TRBJ1-5; D might be TRBD1 (5 bases). Germline V lookup: CDR1 SGHTA, CDR2 FQGNSA. This CDR3 region has 17 residues. The V gene lost 3 bases and the J gene lost 0 bases, with 15 bases spanning the gap. The CDR3 nucleotides read TGTGCCAGCAGCTTGGCCGGGGCGGCGCCTAGCAATCAGCCCCAGCATTTT. Protein sequence: CASSLAGAAPSNQPQHF.

The chain has TRBV7-2 and TRBJ2-5; possible D gene TRBD2, 6 bases. Germline V gene data show CDR1 as SGHTA and CDR2 as FQGNSA. This CDR3 has 15 amino acids. The V end lost 1 base, the J end lost 3 bases, and 12 bases lay between the germline ends. In nucleotides, the CDR3 is TGTGCCAGCAGCTTAGGTGTAGTAGCGGAAGAGACCCAGTACTTC. This sequence encodes CASSLGVVAEETQYF.

The rearrangement uses TRBV28 and TRBJ2-7; 9 bases fit TRBD1. This CDR3 is 14 amino acids long. Germline V gene data show CDR1 as MDHEN and CDR2 as SYDVKM. The trim removed 4 bases at V and 6 bases at J, leaving 7 bases unmatched. CDR3: CASSWTGENVEQYV. The CDR3 nucleotides are TGTGCCAGCAGTTGGACAGGGGAGAATGTCGAGCAGTACGTC.

In its sample, this clonotype was seen a few times. V gene TRBV10-3 combines with J gene TRBJ1-1; D is unresolved. Trimming pared 2 bases from V and 0 bases from J, leaving 7 bases between. Germline CDR1 is ENHRY and CDR2 is SYGVKD. CDR3 length: 14 amino acids. This chain's CDR3 is CAISEKGVNTEAFF. Here the CDR3 DNA reads TGTGCCATCAGTGAGAAGGGAGTGAACACTGAAGCTTTCTTT.

V and J are TRBV12-3 or TRBV12-4 and TRBJ1-1; perhaps TRBD1 as D (5 bases). The CDR3 extends over 16 amino acids. Trimming removed 2 bases from V and 8 bases from J, with 21 bases in between. CDR3 loop: CASSLILGTLYAEAFF. For the CDR3, the DNA is TGTGCCAGCAGTTTAATCTTGGGGACCCTCTATGCAGAAGCTTTCTTT.

This clonotype has just a few counts. J is TRBJ2-3 and V is TRBV27; the match to TRBD2 covers 12 bases. CDR3 length: 17 residues. With V trimmed by 4 bases and J by 4 bases, 9 bases remained unmatched. Germline values: CDR1 MNHEY, CDR2 SMNVEV (reference sequence). The DNA of the CDR3 is TGTGCCAGCAGTTCTCACCGACTAGCGGGGGCGGCAGATACGCAGTATTTT. This codes for CASSSHRLAGAADTQYF.